This T cell receptor (beta chain) appears in the sequencing data of a study of T cell repertoires in cytomegalovirus infection (dated by TCRdb to the late 2010s). Background for the entire study: The peptide stimulations were aimed at well-studied HLA-B-restricted epitopes as well as recently identified HLA-C-restricted CMV epitopes, whose presentation resists viral immunomodulation. The HLA type of each donor mattered for the analysis, because public TCR beta signatures pointed to carriage of CMV infection along with the matching HLA type. Overall study outcomes, separate from this receptor: The ex vivo response was dominated by HLA-C-restricted CMV-specific TCR beta clonotypes, which also provided the single most frequent clonotype in two of eight donors. Cumulative frequency of public TCR beta family members discriminated carriers of CMV infection plus the relevant HLA type in this cohort and an independent roughly 330-donor cohort.

TCRdb shows the sequencer as Illumina HiSeq 1500. TCRdb reanalyzed the raw reads on its own, using fastp at Q25 for trimming and MiXCR for clone calling, and kept in-frame beta chains. Each entry merges the rows of one CDR3 protein and shows their most common DNA and genes. This sample gives a few hundred thousand distinct CDR3 sequences in total; roughly 36% of them show up just once. The top ten hold approximately 15% of the sample. This sample's treatment or condition label indicates: in vitro stimulation with specific CMV peptide epitopes to enrich CMV-specific T cells. For CDR1 and CDR2, the germline V gene lists SGHTA and FQGNSA. V gives up 3 bases and J gives up 5 bases, and the segment between their germline ends measures 13 bases. From its cysteine to its phenylalanine, the CDR3 spans 14 amino acids. Only the CDR3 portion is preserved as DNA: 42 bases, with reading frame beginning at the first base.

This clonotype came up many times. It lacks a known antigen. Base qualities are not provided; no much larger clone lies one nucleotide away. The rearrangement joined TRBV7-2 to TRBJ1-1, with TRBD1 as a weak D call on 6 bases. The sequencing here drew on cultured PBMCs, taken from culture after CMV antigen stimulation. The receptor comes from a human donor in good health (CMV status not recorded). Some clones in this sample may be carry-over from other donors' samples. The CDR3 protein: CASSLRTEATEAFF. The sequence in DNA is TGTGCCAGCAGCTTGAGGACAGAGGCTACTGAAGCTTTCTTT. Full variable domain (CDR3 extended with the reference TRBV7-2 and TRBJ1-1 proteins): GAGVSQSPSNKVTEKGKDVELRCDPISGHTALYWYRQSLGQGLEFLIYFQGNSAPDKSGLPSDRFSAERTGGSVSTLTIQRTQQEDSAVYLCASSLRTEATEAFFGQGTRLTVV.